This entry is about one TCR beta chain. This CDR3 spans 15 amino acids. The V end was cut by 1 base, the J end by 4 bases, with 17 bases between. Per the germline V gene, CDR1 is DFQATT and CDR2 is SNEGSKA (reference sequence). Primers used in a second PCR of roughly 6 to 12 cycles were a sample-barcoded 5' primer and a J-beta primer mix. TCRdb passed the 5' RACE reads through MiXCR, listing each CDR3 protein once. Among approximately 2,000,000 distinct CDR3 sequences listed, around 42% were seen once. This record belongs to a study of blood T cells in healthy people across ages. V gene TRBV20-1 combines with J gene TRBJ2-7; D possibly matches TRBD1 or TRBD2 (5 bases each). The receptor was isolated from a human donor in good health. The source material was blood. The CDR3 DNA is TGCAGTGCTAGAGTACCCGGGACCATTGTGTACGAGCAGTACTTC. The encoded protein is CSARVPGTIVYEQYF.